Shown below are 26 T cell receptor beta chains from a single sample sequenced in a study of OX40 agonist ivuxolimab in advanced cancers. Clones were read by immunoSEQ multiplex PCR, and TCRdb kept only the in-frame ones, dropping some. Of approximately 99,000 clones listed, 95% to 96% are singletons. The sequenced sample was CD4+ or CD8+ T cells sorted from blood, obtained in a trial of the OX40 agonist ivuxolimab. The receptors were sampled from an adult with an advanced solid tumor such as melanoma, head and neck, liver or kidney cancer.

The chain uses TRBV7-8 and TRBJ1-6; 9 bases align to TRBD1. The CDR3 consists of 14 residues. V was clipped by 5 bases and J by 7 bases; unmatched bases: 3. Germline lookup yields CDR1 SGHVS and CDR2 FQNEAQ. The CDR3 loop reads CASSTDRGNSPLHF. The DNA of the CDR3 is TGTGCCAGCAGCACAGACAGGGGGAATTCACCCCTCCACTTT.

The chain is built from TRBV27 and TRBJ2-7, with D tentatively TRBD2 (6 bases). There are 12 residues in the CDR3. Germline V lookup: CDR1 MNHEY, CDR2 SMNVEV (reference sequence). V was pared by 7 bases and J by 3 bases, with 10 bases between. The CDR3 coding sequence is TGTGCCAGCACTAGCGAACACTACGAGCAGTACTTC. Amino acids: CASTSEHYEQYF.

The chain carries TRBV4-1 and TRBJ1-2, with 9 bases aligning to TRBD1. The CDR3 extends over 16 amino acids. Germline V gene lookup returns CDR1 MGHRA and CDR2 YSYEKL. The V gene end was trimmed by 3 bases and the J gene end by 8 bases; junction bases not matched to a gene: 13. CDR3 residues: CASSQETGGSPKGYTF. DNA of the CDR3: TGCGCCAGCAGCCAGGAAACAGGGGGCTCTCCGAAGGGCTACACCTTC.

The V gene is TRBV27, the J gene TRBJ1-2; D is undetermined. This CDR3 comprises 14 residues. Germline assignment: CDR1 MNHEY and CDR2 SMNVEV (reference sequence). Trimming took off 5 bases at V and 0 bases at J, with 10 bases between the two ends. The CDR3 DNA sequence: TGTGCCAGCAGTCCCCACCTAGCTAACTATGGCTACACCTTC. It is translated as CASSPHLANYGYTF.

This clone was observed once. The rearrangement links TRBV15 to TRBJ2-5; the match to TRBD2 covers 8 bases. J was trimmed by 5 bases and V by 1 base; bases with no gene match: 3. Germline CDR1 is LNHNV and CDR2 is YYDKDF (reference sequence). CDR3 length: 14 amino acids. The CDR3 spells CATSRAASGETQYF. As DNA, the CDR3 is TGTGCCACCAGCAGAGCGGCTAGCGGGGAGACCCAGTACTTC.

This chain joins TRBV4-2 and TRBJ2-5, with a possible D match to TRBD2 (6 bases). The germline CDR1 and CDR2 sequences are LGHNA and YNFKEQ. Trimming left V 0 bases short and J 5 bases short, with 13 bases between. CDR3 size: 15 residues. The DNA of the CDR3 is TGTGCCAGCAGCCAAGATCCTTCGGGGGAGGAGACCCAGTACTTC. Translated: CASSQDPSGEETQYF.

The chain combines TRBV6-5 with TRBJ2-7; D is unresolved. The germline CDR1 and CDR2 sequences are MNHEY and SVGAGI. The CDR3 runs to 13 residues. Deletions cut 6 bases from V and 0 bases from J, with 9 bases between. The CDR3 DNA sequence: TGTGCCAGCAGGACGGAGAGCTCCTACGAGCAGTACTTC. It encodes CASRTESSYEQYF.

The chain has TRBV29-1 and TRBJ1-1; TRBD1 agrees at 7 bases. The germline V gene encodes CDR1 SQVTM and CDR2 ANQGSEA. The J segment lost 4 bases and the V segment lost 1 base, leaving 3 bases of the junction unmatched. This CDR3 is built from 13 residues. DNA for the CDR3: TGCAGCGTTGAAGGGTCAGGGGGCACTGAAGCTTTCTTT. Amino acids: CSVEGSGGTEAFF.

The chain links TRBV5-5 to TRBJ2-3; 7 nucleotides line up with TRBD1. Germline V lookup: CDR1 SGHKS, CDR2 YYEKEE (reference sequence). V lost 0 bases, J lost 4 bases, and 2 bases stayed unmatched. The CDR3 covers 14 residues. CDR3 sequence (DNA): TGTGCCAGCAGCTTGGGACAGGGACCAGATACGCAGTATTTT. It translates to CASSLGQGPDTQYF.

In its sample, this clone ranks as medium-sized. This sequence joins TRBV30 and TRBJ2-2, with 10 bases that match TRBD1. Germline CDR1 GTSNPN, CDR2 SVGIG (reference sequence). V lost 1 base and J lost 7; bases outside the gene matches: 3. CDR3 length: 14 residues. The DNA for the CDR3 is TGTGCCTGGAGTGGGACAGGGGGGTTCGGGGAGCTGTTTTTT. Residues: CAWSGTGGFGELFF.

CDR3 in amino acids: CASSTGTSNQPQHF. CDR3 DNA: TGTGCCAGTAGTACAGGGACCAGCAATCAGCCCCAGCATTTT. The chain carries TRBV19 and TRBJ1-5; D perhaps matches TRBD1 (5 bases). Trimming cost V 4 bases and J 1 base, with 8 bases left between them. The CDR3 consists of 14 residues. Per germline, CDR1 LNHDA and CDR2 SQIVND (reference sequence).

The CDR3 bases are TGTGCCAGCAGCTTCCCACTCCCAGATACGCAGTATTTT. This sequence encodes CASSFPLPDTQYF. This chain connects TRBV7-9 to TRBJ2-3; D is ambiguous. CDR1 and CDR2 from the germline V gene are SEHNR and FQNEAQ (reference sequence). Trimming stripped 3 bases from V and 4 bases from J, with 8 bases between. CDR3 length equals 13 residues.

This chain joins TRBV7-8 and TRBJ2-1, with a possible D match to TRBD1 (5 bases). The CDR3 has 15 residues. With 1 base removed from V and 3 bases from J, the gap between germline ends came to 10 bases. Per germline, CDR1 SGHVS and CDR2 FQNEAQ. The CDR3 sequence is CASSLDAGNYNEQFF. The CDR3 DNA is TGTGCCAGCAGCTTAGACGCAGGGAACTACAATGAGCAGTTCTTC.

V gene TRBV2 combines with J gene TRBJ2-5; the match to TRBD2 covers 9 bases. Germline CDR1 reads SNHLY; CDR2 reads FYNNEI. The CDR3 has 15 residues. The junction had 11 bases not matched to a gene; V was cut back by 7 bases and J by 5 bases. In nucleotides, the CDR3 is TGTGCCAGCAACCCTCCGGGACTAGCTTCTGAGACCCAGTACTTC. This codes for CASNPPGLASETQYF. The whole variable domain, filled in from reference TRBV2 and TRBJ2-5, reads EPEVTQTPSHQVTQMGQEVILRCVPISNHLYFYWYRQILGQKVEFLVSFYNNEISEKSEIFDDQFSVERPDGSNFTLKIRSTKLEDSAMYFCASNPPGLASETQYFGPGTRLLVL.

The V gene is TRBV6-5, the J gene TRBJ2-1; D not resolved. From germline, CDR1 is MNHEY and CDR2 SVGAGI. CDR3 length equals 15 residues. Trimming took off 5 bases at V and 0 bases at J, with 11 bases between the two ends. CDR3: CASSPTSGSYNEQFF. The CDR3 DNA follows: TGTGCCAGCAGTCCCACAAGTGGCTCCTACAATGAGCAGTTCTTC.

The rearrangement uses TRBV7-9 and TRBJ1-2, with TRBD1 matching 9 bases. V was clipped by 1 base and J by 4 bases; unmatched bases: 1. Per germline, CDR1 SEHNR and CDR2 FQNEAQ (reference sequence). This CDR3 is 14 amino acids long. The CDR3 loop is CASSLGDRAYGYTF. CDR3 nucleotide sequence: TGTGCCAGCAGCTTAGGGGACAGGGCCTATGGCTACACCTTC.

Notes on this clone: A junction boundary mismatches the germline segment, possibly from a read error. The genes are TRBV6-5 and TRBJ2-3, with D tentatively TRBD1 or TRBD2 (5 bases each). This CDR3 is 15 amino acids long. The germline gives CDR1 MNHEY, CDR2 SVGAGI. The CDR3 DNA reads TGTGCCAACAGTTACTCTTCGGGGCACACAGATACGCAGTATTTT. Encoded protein: CANSYSSGHTDTQYF.

This chain uses TRBV29-1 with TRBJ2-4; D is unresolved. Per germline, CDR1 SQVTM and CDR2 ANQGSEA. The CDR3 covers 14 residues. V was shortened by 6 bases and J by 0 bases, with 12 bases between the two germline ends. DNA of the CDR3: TGCAGCGTCCTTAAAAAGTTAGCCAAAAACATTCAGTACTTC. Its translation: CSVLKKLAKNIQYF. Complete variable domain (other parts from reference TRBV29-1 and TRBJ2-4): SAVISQKPSRDICQRGTSLTIQCQVDSQVTMMFWYRQQPGQSLTLIATANQGSEATYESGFVIDKFPISRPNLTFSTLTVSNMSPEDSSIYLCSVLKKLAKNIQYFGAGTRLSVL.

This clone appeared a single time. This chain joins TRBV5-6 and TRBJ1-2; a weak D match, TRBD1 (6 bases). Germline CDR1 is SGHDT and CDR2 is YYEEEE. The CDR3 spans 14 residues. V was cut by 5 bases and J by 3 bases, with 14 bases left in between. CDR3 loop: CASRGEQGDYGYTF. CDR3 bases: TGTGCCAGCAGAGGTGAACAGGGAGACTATGGCTACACCTTC.

The rearrangement joins TRBV5-6 to TRBJ2-7; 8 bases are shared with TRBD1. J gave up 2 bases and V 2 bases, and 3 bases lay outside the gene matches. The germline CDR1 and CDR2 sequences are SGHDT and YYEEEE. The CDR3 spans 14 residues. CDR3 region: CASSFLGQAYEQYF. For the CDR3, the DNA is TGTGCCAGCAGCTTTTTGGGACAGGCCTACGAGCAGTACTTC.

This chain connects TRBV27 to TRBJ2-4, with D possibly matching TRBD1 (5 bases). The CDR3 is 14 amino acids. V was clipped by 2 bases and J by 7 bases, with 12 bases between them. The germline gives CDR1 MNHEY, CDR2 SMNVEV (reference sequence). CDR3 amino acids: CASSLAGLHNIQYF. The CDR3, as DNA: TGTGCCAGCAGTTTAGCAGGGCTCCACAACATTCAGTACTTC.

The chain carries TRBV4-2 and TRBJ2-1, with TRBD2 matching over 8 bases. The CDR3 has 13 residues. Germline V gene lookup returns CDR1 LGHNA and CDR2 YNFKEQ. V lost 4 bases and J lost 6; bases outside the gene matches: 2. The CDR3: CASSPLAGNEQFF. The CDR3 bases are TGTGCCAGCAGCCCTCTAGCGGGCAATGAGCAGTTCTTC.

This clone has just a few counts. V and J are TRBV30 and TRBJ1-1; D call uncertain. The CDR3 runs 11 residues. Looked up from germline, CDR1 is GTSNPN and CDR2 is SVGIG (reference sequence). Trimming pared 2 bases from V and 4 bases from J, leaving 5 bases between. The CDR3 sequence: CAWSLGTEAFF. In DNA, the CDR3 is TGTGCCTGGAGTTTGGGCACTGAAGCTTTCTTT.

CDR3 nucleotide sequence: TGTGCCAGCAGCCCCCACTTCATGGGGGCGAGAGAGACCCAGTACTTC. It specifies CASSPHFMGARETQYF. V is TRBV28 and J is TRBJ2-5, with a possible D match to TRBD1 (6 bases). Per germline, CDR1 MDHEN and CDR2 SYDVKM. The CDR3 totals 16 residues. The V gene lost 6 bases and the J gene lost 4 bases, with 21 bases spanning the gap.

This chain connects TRBV6-1 to TRBJ2-7; D gene ambiguous. Germline CDR1 and CDR2: MNHNS and SASEGT. This CDR3 contains 14 residues. V was pared by 4 bases and J by 2 bases, with 12 bases between. The CDR3 bases are TGTGCCAGCAGTGCGGCTGATCCAACCTACGAGCAGTACTTC. It encodes CASSAADPTYEQYF.

This clone was observed once. V gene TRBV28 combines with J gene TRBJ1-4, with D hard to call. Germline-derived CDR1 and CDR2 are MDHEN and SYDVKM. The CDR3 is made up of 14 amino acids. V gave up 3 bases and J gave up 4 bases, with 9 bases separating them. The CDR3: CASSFLQYNEKLFF. The CDR3 DNA follows: TGTGCCAGCAGTTTCCTCCAGTATAATGAAAAACTGTTTTTT. The variable domain in full, with the rest retrieved from reference TRBV28 and TRBJ1-4, is DVKVTQSSRYLVKRTGEKVFLECVQDMDHENMFWYRQDPGLGLRLIYFSYDVKMKEKGDIPEGYSVSREKKERFSLILESASTNQTSMYLCASSFLQYNEKLFFGSGTQLSVL.